One and the same sample provided the 14 T cell receptor beta chains below, sequenced in a study of cytomegalovirus exposure and HLA in healthy donors. A multiplex PCR was run with 60 Vbeta primers and 13 Jbeta primers. TCRdb's copy holds only in-frame clones and misses some; the assay was immunoSEQ multiplex PCR. Here the sample spans 150,000 to 200,000 clones, around nine tenths being singletons. The sequenced sample was PBMCs. These receptors were obtained from a woman under 30 in good health and CMV-seronegative.

The rearrangement joins TRBV7-8 to TRBJ1-5; possibly TRBD1 for D (5 bases). Trimming cost V 3 bases and J 0 bases, with 15 bases left between them. This CDR3 is 17 amino acids long. Germline values: CDR1 SGHVS, CDR2 FQNEAQ. For the CDR3, the DNA is TGTGCCAGCAGCTTGGGGGGTGGAGGAATTAGCAATCAGCCCCAGCATTTT. Amino acids: CASSLGGGGISNQPQHF.

This clone came up once. The rearrangement links TRBV28 to TRBJ2-7, with 7 bases identical to TRBD2. Germline V gene sequence: CDR1 MDHEN, CDR2 SYDVKM. V lost 3 bases to trimming and J lost 1 base; unmatched junction nucleotides: 3. This CDR3 region has 14 residues. The CDR3 DNA reads as TGTGCCAGCAGTTTCGGGGGGTCATCCTACGAGCAGTACTTC. Translating gives CASSFGGSSYEQYF.

The chain recombines TRBV27 with TRBJ2-7, with TRBD2 matching 11 bases. Germline loops: CDR1 MNHEY, CDR2 SMNVEV (reference sequence). This CDR3 has 16 amino acids. With V trimmed by 6 bases and J by 1 base, 8 bases remained unmatched. The CDR3 DNA reads TGTGCCAGCAGGGGATTGGGACTAGCGGAGTCCTACGAGCAGTACTTC. Residues: CASRGLGLAESYEQYF.

The chain couples TRBV19 to TRBJ1-5; no definite D call. The CDR3 contains 20 residues. The germline V gene has CDR1 LNHDA and CDR2 SQIVND (reference sequence). V lost 5 bases and J lost 0, with 26 bases in between. CDR3 coding DNA: TGTGCCAGTAGTCCCGGCCCCGGGGAGACACCCATTATTAGCAATCAGCCCCAGCATTTT. Its translation is CASSPGPGETPIISNQPQHF.

The chain recombines TRBV6-1 with TRBJ2-3; a possible D gene is TRBD1 (6 bases). V was trimmed by 7 bases and J by 4 bases, leaving 15 bases between them. CDR3 length equals 14 residues. Germline V lookup: CDR1 MNHNS, CDR2 SASEGT. The CDR3 sequence: CASKNSWGPDTQYF. CDR3 in DNA: TGTGCCAGCAAAAATAGTTGGGGGCCAGATACGCAGTATTTT.

This clone occurred once. This chain connects TRBV15 to TRBJ2-2; 7 nucleotides align to TRBD2. The CDR3 runs to 18 residues. Germline lookup yields CDR1 LNHNV and CDR2 YYDKDF (reference sequence). Trimming at V came to 0 bases and at J to 1 base, leaving 8 bases not matched to a gene. The DNA of the CDR3 is TGTGCCACCAGCAGAGATCCCCCCAGCGGGATGAACACCGGGGAGCTGTTTTTT. It codes for CATSRDPPSGMNTGELFF.

V usage is TRBV7-2 and J usage is TRBJ2-5; 8 bases line up with TRBD2. This CDR3 is 14 amino acids long. The V and J ends lost 2 bases and 5 bases, in that order; junction bases with no gene match: 4. Germline V gives CDR1 SGHTA, CDR2 FQGNSA. The CDR3: CASSLNGGAETQYF. CDR3 coding DNA: TGTGCCAGCAGCTTAAACGGGGGGGCCGAGACCCAGTACTTC.

This clone was seen only once. The rearrangement joins TRBV9 to TRBJ1-2; 10 bases agree with TRBD1. The CDR3 totals 14 residues. J lost 4 bases, V lost 4 bases, and 4 bases had no gene match. Germline-derived CDR1 and CDR2 are SGDLS and YYNGEE. The CDR3 region is CASSSRTGGYGYTF. Here the CDR3 DNA reads TGTGCCAGCAGCTCTAGGACAGGGGGCTATGGCTACACCTTC.

The chain carries TRBV7-2 and TRBJ2-2, with a tentative D call TRBD1 (6 bases). The ends were cut back, 2 bases at V and 3 bases at J, with 13 bases in the middle. Germline CDR1 reads SGHTA; CDR2 reads FQGNSA. This CDR3 is built from 16 residues. The DNA of the CDR3 is TGTGCCAGCAGCTTAATGGGGGCGCCGGACACCGGGGAGCTGTTTTTT. This sequence encodes CASSLMGAPDTGELFF. Using reference TRBV7-2 and TRBJ2-2 for the parts outside the CDR3, the full variable domain is GAGVSQSPSNKVTEKGKDVELRCDPISGHTALYWYRQSLGQGLEFLIYFQGNSAPDKSGLPSDRFSAERTGGSVSTLTIQRTQQEDSAVYLCASSLMGAPDTGELFFGEGSRLTVL.

This clone occurred a few times. This sequence joins TRBV5-7 and TRBJ2-1, with 11 nucleotides matching TRBD2. TRBV5-7 counts as an open reading frame of uncertain function. The trim removed 1 base at V and 16 bases at J, leaving 16 bases unmatched. CDR3 size: 16 residues. The CDR3 DNA is TGTGCCAGCAGCTTGAGGTCTAGCGGGGGGCCACTTCTCAGATTCTTC. Translating it yields CASSLRSSGGPLLRFF.

The genes are TRBV6-1 and TRBJ2-7, with D perhaps TRBD2 (5 bases). The CDR3 runs 15 residues. The V end lost 6 bases, the J end lost 0 bases, and 15 bases lay between the germline ends. Germline-derived CDR1 and CDR2 are MNHNS and SASEGT. The CDR3 DNA reads as TGTGCCAGCAGCGTCGTACTAGGGATCTCCTACGAGCAGTACTTC. Protein: CASSVVLGISYEQYF.

The rearrangement joins TRBV29-1 to TRBJ1-4; D ambiguous. V lost 7 bases and J lost 4, with 4 bases in between. This CDR3 is 10 amino acids long. The germline CDR1 and CDR2 sequences are SQVTM and ANQGSEA. CDR3 sequence (DNA): TGCAGCGGAGGTAATGAAAAACTGTTTTTT. Its translation: CSGGNEKLFF.

The CDR3 sequence is CASSFFRGRAYEQYF. In nucleotides, the CDR3 is TGTGCCAGCAGCTTCTTCCGCGGGAGGGCCTACGAGCAGTACTTC. The chain combines TRBV7-2 with TRBJ2-7, with 9 bases lining up with TRBD2. Germline assignment: CDR1 SGHTA and CDR2 FQGNSA. V lost 3 bases and J lost 2; bases outside the gene matches: 5. The CDR3 runs to 15 residues.

The CDR3 spells CASRRDGGYEQYF. As DNA, the CDR3 is TGTGCCAGCAGGCGGGACGGTGGTTACGAGCAGTACTTC. The chain employs TRBV6-5 and TRBJ2-7; perhaps TRBD2 as D (6 bases). Germline V lookup: CDR1 MNHEY, CDR2 SVGAGI. Between the trimmed V and J ends, which lost 6 bases and 4 bases, there was a span of 13 bases. This CDR3 region has 13 residues.